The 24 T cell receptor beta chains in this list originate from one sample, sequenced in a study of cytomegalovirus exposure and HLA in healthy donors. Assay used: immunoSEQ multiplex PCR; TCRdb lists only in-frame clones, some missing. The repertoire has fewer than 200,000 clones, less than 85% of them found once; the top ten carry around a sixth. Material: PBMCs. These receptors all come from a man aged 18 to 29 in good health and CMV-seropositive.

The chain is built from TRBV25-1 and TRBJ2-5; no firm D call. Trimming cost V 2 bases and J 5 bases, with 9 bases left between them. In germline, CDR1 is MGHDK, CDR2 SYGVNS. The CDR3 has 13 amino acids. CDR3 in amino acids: CASSETIWETQYF. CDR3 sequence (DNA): TGTGCCAGCAGTGAAACTATATGGGAGACCCAGTACTTC.

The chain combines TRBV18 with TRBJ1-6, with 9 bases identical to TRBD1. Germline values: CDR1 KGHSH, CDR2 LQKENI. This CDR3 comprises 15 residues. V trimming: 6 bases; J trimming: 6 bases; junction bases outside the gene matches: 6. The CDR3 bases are TGTGCCAGCTCTGCACAGGGGGCGCTTAATTCACCCCTCCACTTT. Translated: CASSAQGALNSPLHF.

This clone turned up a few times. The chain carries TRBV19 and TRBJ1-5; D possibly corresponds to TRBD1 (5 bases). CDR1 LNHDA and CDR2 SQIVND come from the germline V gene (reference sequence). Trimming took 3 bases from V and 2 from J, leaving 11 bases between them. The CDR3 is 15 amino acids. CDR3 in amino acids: CASSMGLIGNQPQHF. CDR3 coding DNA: TGTGCCAGTAGTATGGGACTTATAGGCAATCAGCCCCAGCATTTT.

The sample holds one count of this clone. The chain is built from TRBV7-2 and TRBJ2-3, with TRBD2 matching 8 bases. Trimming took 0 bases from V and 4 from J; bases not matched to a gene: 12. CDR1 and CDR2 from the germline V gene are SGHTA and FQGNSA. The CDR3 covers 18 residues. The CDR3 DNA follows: TGTGCCAGCAGCTTAGCACTAGCATTGGGACTAGGCGCAGATACGCAGTATTTT. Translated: CASSLALALGLGADTQYF.

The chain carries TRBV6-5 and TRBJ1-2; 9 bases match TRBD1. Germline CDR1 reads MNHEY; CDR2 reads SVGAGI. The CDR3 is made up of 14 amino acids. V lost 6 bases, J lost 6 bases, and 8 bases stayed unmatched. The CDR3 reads CASSPDRGSDGYTF. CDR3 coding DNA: TGTGCCAGCAGCCCCGACAGGGGGTCGGATGGCTACACCTTC.

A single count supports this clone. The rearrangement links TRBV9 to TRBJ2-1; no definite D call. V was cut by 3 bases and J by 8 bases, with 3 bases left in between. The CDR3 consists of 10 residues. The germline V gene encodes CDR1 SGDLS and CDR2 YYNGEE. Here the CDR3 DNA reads TGTGCCAGCAGCGGCGATGAGCAGTTCTTC. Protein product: CASSGDEQFF.

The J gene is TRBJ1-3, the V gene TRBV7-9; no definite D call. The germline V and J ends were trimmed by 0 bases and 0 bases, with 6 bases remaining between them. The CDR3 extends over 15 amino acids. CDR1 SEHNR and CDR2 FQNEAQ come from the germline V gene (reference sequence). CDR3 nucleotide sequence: TGTGCCAGCAGCTTAGCCGGAGGCTCTGGAAACACCATATATTTT. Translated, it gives CASSLAGGSGNTIYF.

CDR3 sequence: CASSPGLALETQYF. CDR3 coding DNA: TGTGCCAGTTCTCCGGGACTAGCGTTAGAGACCCAGTACTTC. J is TRBJ2-5 and V is TRBV27, with 10 bases that match TRBD2. The germline V gene has CDR1 MNHEY and CDR2 SMNVEV (reference sequence). The CDR3 loop spans 14 amino acids. J gave up 4 bases and V 9 bases, and 8 bases lay outside the gene matches.

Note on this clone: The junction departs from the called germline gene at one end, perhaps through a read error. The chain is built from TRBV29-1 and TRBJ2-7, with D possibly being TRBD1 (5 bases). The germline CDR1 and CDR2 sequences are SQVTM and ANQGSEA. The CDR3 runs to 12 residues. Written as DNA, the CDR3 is TGCAGCATTGAAATCGACAGCTACGAGCAGTACTTC. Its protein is CSIEIDSYEQYF.

CDR3 coding DNA: TGTGCCAGCGGGATGATTCGAGGGACTAGCGGGAGGGCCGGCTACAATGAGCAGTTCTTC. It encodes CASGMIRGTSGRAGYNEQFF. The chain carries TRBV2 and TRBJ2-1, with 16 nucleotides matching TRBD2. With 8 bases clipped from V and 3 bases from J, the junction kept 16 bases outside the gene matches. The V gene's germline CDR1 is SNHLY and CDR2 FYNNEI. This CDR3 spans 20 amino acids.

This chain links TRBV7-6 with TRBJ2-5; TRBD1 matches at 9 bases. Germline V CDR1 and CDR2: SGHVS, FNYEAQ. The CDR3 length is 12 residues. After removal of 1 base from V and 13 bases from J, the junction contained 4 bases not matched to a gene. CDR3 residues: CASSLVEGQGYF. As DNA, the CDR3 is TGTGCCAGCAGCTTAGTAGAGGGACAGGGGTACTTC.

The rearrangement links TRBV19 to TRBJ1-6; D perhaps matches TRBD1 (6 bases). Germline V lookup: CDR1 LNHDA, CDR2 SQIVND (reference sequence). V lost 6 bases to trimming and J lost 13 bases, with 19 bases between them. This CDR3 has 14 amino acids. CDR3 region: CASSRQAEGIPLHF. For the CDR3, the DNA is TGTGCCAGTAGCAGACAGGCCGAAGGAATTCCCCTCCACTTT.

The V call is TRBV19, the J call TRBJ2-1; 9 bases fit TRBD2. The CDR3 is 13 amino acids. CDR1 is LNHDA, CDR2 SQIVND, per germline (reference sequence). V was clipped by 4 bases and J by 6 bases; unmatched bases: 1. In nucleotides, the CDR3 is TGTGCCAGTAGTACTAGCGGGATCAATGAGCAGTTCTTC. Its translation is CASSTSGINEQFF.

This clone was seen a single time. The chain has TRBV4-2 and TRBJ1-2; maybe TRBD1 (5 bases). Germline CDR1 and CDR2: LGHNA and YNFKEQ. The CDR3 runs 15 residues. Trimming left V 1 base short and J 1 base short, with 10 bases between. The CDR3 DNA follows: TGTGCCAGCAGCCAAGGGGGGGGGAGTAACTATGGCTACACCTTC. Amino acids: CASSQGGGSNYGYTF.

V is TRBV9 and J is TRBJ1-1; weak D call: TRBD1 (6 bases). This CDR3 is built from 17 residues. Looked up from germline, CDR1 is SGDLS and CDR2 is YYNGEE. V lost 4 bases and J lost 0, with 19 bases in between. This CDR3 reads CASSPRGSGGLNTEAFF. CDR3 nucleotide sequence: TGTGCCAGCAGCCCCCGGGGAAGCGGGGGGCTGAACACTGAAGCTTTCTTT. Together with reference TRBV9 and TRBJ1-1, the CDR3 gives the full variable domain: DSGVTQTPKHLITATGQRVTLRCSPRSGDLSVYWYQQSLDQGLQFLIQYYNGEERAKGNILERFSAQQFPDLHSELNLSSLELGDSALYFCASSPRGSGGLNTEAFFGQGTRLTVV.

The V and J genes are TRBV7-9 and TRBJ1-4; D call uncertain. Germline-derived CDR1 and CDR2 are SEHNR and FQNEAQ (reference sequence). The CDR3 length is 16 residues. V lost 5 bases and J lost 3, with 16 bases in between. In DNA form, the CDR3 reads TGTGCCAGCAGCGAGAATACACGGGTAGCTAATGAAAAACTGTTTTTT. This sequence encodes CASSENTRVANEKLFF.

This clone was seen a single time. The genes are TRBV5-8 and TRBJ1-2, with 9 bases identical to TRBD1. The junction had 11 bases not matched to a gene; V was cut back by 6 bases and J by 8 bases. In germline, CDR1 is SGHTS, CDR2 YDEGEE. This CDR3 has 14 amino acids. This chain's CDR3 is CASIQRQGVTGYTF. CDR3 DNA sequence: TGTGCCAGCATCCAAAGACAGGGGGTTACCGGCTACACCTTC.

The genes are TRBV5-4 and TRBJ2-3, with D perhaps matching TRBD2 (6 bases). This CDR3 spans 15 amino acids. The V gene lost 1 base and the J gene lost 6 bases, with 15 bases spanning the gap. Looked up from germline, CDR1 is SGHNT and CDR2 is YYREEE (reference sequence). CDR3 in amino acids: CASSLISGAPDTQYF. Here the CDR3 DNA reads TGTGCCAGCAGCTTGATTAGCGGTGCGCCGGATACGCAGTATTTT.

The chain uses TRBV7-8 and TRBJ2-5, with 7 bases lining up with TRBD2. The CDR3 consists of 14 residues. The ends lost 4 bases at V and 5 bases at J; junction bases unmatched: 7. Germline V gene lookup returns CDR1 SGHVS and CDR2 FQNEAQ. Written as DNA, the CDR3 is TGTGCCAGCAGCTCTACCTTGGGGGGGGAGACCCAGTACTTC. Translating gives CASSSTLGGETQYF.

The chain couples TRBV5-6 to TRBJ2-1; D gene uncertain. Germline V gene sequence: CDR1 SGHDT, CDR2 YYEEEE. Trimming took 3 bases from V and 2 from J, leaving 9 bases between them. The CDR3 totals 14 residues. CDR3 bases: TGTGCCAGCAGCTCCACATATGCCTACAATGAGCAGTTCTTC. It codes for CASSSTYAYNEQFF. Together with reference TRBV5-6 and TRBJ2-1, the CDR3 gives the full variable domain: DAGVTQSPTHLIKTRGQQVTLRCSPKSGHDTVSWYQQALGQGPQFIFQYYEEEERQRGNFPDRFSGHQFPNYSSELNVNALLLGDSALYLCASSSTYAYNEQFFGPGTRLTVL.

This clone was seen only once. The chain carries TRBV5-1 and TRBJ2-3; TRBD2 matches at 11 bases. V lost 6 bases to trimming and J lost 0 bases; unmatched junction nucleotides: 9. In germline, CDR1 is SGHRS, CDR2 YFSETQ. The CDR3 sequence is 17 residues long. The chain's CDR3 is CASTFSGGAQSTDTQYF. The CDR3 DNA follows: TGCGCCAGCACCTTTAGCGGGGGGGCACAGAGCACAGATACGCAGTATTTT.

In DNA form, the CDR3 reads TGCGCCAGCAGCCAAGACACGAGCTCCTACAATGAGCAGTTCTTC. It encodes CASSQDTSSYNEQFF. This sequence joins TRBV4-1 and TRBJ2-1, with D hard to call. Germline assignment: CDR1 MGHRA and CDR2 YSYEKL. V lost 0 bases, J lost 0 bases, and 6 bases lay in between. The CDR3 covers 15 residues.

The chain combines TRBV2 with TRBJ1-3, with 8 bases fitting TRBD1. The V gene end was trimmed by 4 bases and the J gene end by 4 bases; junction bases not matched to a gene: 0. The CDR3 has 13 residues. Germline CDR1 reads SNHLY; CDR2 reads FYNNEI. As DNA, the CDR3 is TGTGCCAGCAGTGGGACAGGGGGAAACACCATATATTTT. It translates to CASSGTGGNTIYF.

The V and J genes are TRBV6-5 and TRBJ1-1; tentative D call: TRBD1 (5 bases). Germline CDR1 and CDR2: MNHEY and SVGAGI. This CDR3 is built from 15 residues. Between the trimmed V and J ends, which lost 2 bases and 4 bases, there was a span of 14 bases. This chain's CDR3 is CASSYHFGGGTEAFF. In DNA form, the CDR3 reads TGTGCCAGCAGTTACCATTTCGGGGGGGGCACTGAAGCTTTCTTT.